The T cell receptor beta chain described here comes from a study of blood T cell repertoires in COVID-19. Overall study context: The study drew acute and convalescent COVID-19 samples from the United States, Italy and Spain.

V was pared by 4 bases and J by 6 bases, with 12 bases between. The CDR3 runs 14 residues. Germline V gene sequence: CDR1 SNHLY, CDR2 FYNNEI. Per the study methods: It was from reference gene primer amplification that nucleated cell counts were estimated. Profiling relied on immunoSEQ multiplex PCR, and the TCRdb table lists in-frame clones only, not all of them. Clone size and V and J calls were adopted from that table, with D and trimming inferred from the DNA. This sample has approximately 39,000 clones, with just under 95% found just once. V gene TRBV2 combines with J gene TRBJ1-4; the D is unclear. The receptor was isolated from a human donor with active COVID-19. The donor label of this sample is uncertain. The sample comprised peripheral blood. The DNA for the CDR3 is TGTGCCAGCAGTGGTGTCAGGAGGGATGAAAAACTGTTTTTT. Residues: CASSGVRRDEKLFF.